The clone carrying this TCR beta chain showed up just a few times. Germline V gene lookup returns CDR1 MNHEY and CDR2 SVGEGT. The length of the CDR3 is 15 residues. The junction had 4 bases not matched to a gene; V was cut back by 2 bases and J by 3 bases. The data are from a study of T cell repertoires in cytomegalovirus infection. Study-wide background: Through public TCR beta signatures, both CMV infection and matching HLA type were indicated.

TCRdb independently ran MiXCR on the reads; one entry per CDR3 protein. The sample consists of some 100,000 distinct CDR3 sequences, about 22% of them appearing once. The material sequenced was CD8+ T cells from PBMCs. The clonotype comes from a human donor in good health (CMV status not recorded). Some clones in this sample may be carry-over from other donors' samples. The chain employs TRBV6-2 or TRBV6-3 and TRBJ1-2, with 9 nucleotides matching TRBD1. This chain's CDR3 is CASSYDRGIDYGYTF. CDR3 sequence (DNA): TGTGCCAGCAGTTACGACAGGGGGATCGACTATGGCTACACCTTC.